This T cell receptor beta chain is from a study of cytomegalovirus exposure and HLA in healthy donors. Primers for the PCR totalled 60 Vbeta and 13 Jbeta. The protocol was immunoSEQ multiplex PCR, while the TCRdb copy is restricted to in-frame clones and leaves out a portion. Here the sample spans about 180,000 clones, 82% being singletons. Healthy donors of bone marrow made up the group. V lost 6 bases and J lost 0, with 9 bases in between. The CDR3 loop spans 14 amino acids. In germline, CDR1 is MNHNY, CDR2 SVGAGI (reference sequence). The clonotype comes from a woman in her forties or fifties in good health and CMV-seronegative. The chain is built from TRBV6-6 and TRBJ1-5; D call uncertain. The sample taken for sequencing was PBMCs. CDR3 DNA sequence: TGTGCCAGCAGAGGACTGGATAGCAATCAGCCCCAGCATTTT. This translates into CASRGLDSNQPQHF.